One and the same sample provided the 13 T cell receptor beta chains below, sequenced in a study of graft-versus-host responses after intestinal transplantation. The plating included around 200,000 irradiated, violet-dye-labeled stimulator cells together with around 200,000 CFSE-labeled responder cells. The protocol was immunoSEQ multiplex PCR, while the TCRdb copy is restricted to in-frame clones and leaves out a portion. The table includes tens of thousands of clones, about 48% detected once. The sequences come from alloreactive CD8+ T cells from a mixed lymphocyte reaction culture, collected before transplantation. Regarding subset: CFSE-low proliferating T cells sorted from approximately six-day pre-transplant mixed lymphocyte reaction (GvH or HvG direction). Source of these receptors: a human patient who was an organ donor for intestinal transplantation.

The chain has TRBV5-1 and TRBJ1-4; TRBD1 agrees at 10 bases. The V segment lost 2 bases and the J segment 7 bases; nucleotides outside the gene matches: 2. This CDR3 is built from 14 residues. Germline loops: CDR1 SGHRS, CDR2 YFSETQ. The CDR3 sequence is CASSFGQGGEKLFF. In DNA, the CDR3 is TGCGCCAGCAGCTTTGGACAGGGGGGTGAAAAACTGTTTTTT.

In this sample, this clone turned up a few times. CDR3 sequence: CASSHTGTDTQYF. The CDR3 bases are TGCGCCAGCAGCCACACAGGGACAGATACGCAGTATTTT. The rearrangement links TRBV4-1 to TRBJ2-3, with a weak D call TRBD1 (6 bases). This CDR3 region has 13 residues. CDR1 is MGHRA and CDR2 is YSYEKL in the germline V gene. V gave up 3 bases and J gave up 3 bases, with 7 bases separating them.

This clone showed up just a few times. The chain combines TRBV5-6 with TRBJ1-1; a possible D gene is TRBD1 (6 bases). Per the germline V gene, CDR1 is SGHDT and CDR2 is YYEEEE. Trimming shortened V by 5 bases and J by 5 bases, and 16 bases separated the two germline ends. The CDR3 spans 14 residues. The CDR3 DNA reads as TGTGCCAGCAGGCCCTGGGGGGCATGGACTGAAGCTTTCTTT. Translated: CASRPWGAWTEAFF.

This clone was detected only a few times. The chain links TRBV4-3 to TRBJ2-7; D is possibly TRBD1 (5 bases). CDR1 is LGHNA and CDR2 is YSLEER in the germline V gene. Trimming pared 1 base from V and 3 bases from J, leaving 10 bases between. CDR3 length: 14 amino acids. CDR3 nucleotide sequence: TGCGCCAGCAGCCAAGGACGACAGTACTACGAGCAGTACTTC. This translates into CASSQGRQYYEQYF.

The J gene is TRBJ2-2, the V gene TRBV6-5, with 11 bases identical to TRBD2. The V and J ends lost 4 bases and 4 bases, in that order; junction bases with no gene match: 5. Per germline, CDR1 MNHEY and CDR2 SVGAGI. The CDR3 contains 16 residues. The CDR3 sequence is CASSSGLAAPTGELFF. The CDR3 DNA is TGTGCCAGCAGTTCGGGACTAGCGGCCCCCACCGGGGAGCTGTTTTTT.

The chain uses TRBV7-2 and TRBJ1-2, with no clear D. Trimming removed 1 base from V and 4 bases from J, with 13 bases in between. The CDR3 totals 15 residues. Germline CDR1 and CDR2: SGHTA and FQGNSA. Here the CDR3 reads CASSLVSGLGYGYTF. In DNA, the CDR3 is TGTGCCAGCAGCTTAGTTTCTGGGTTGGGCTATGGCTACACCTTC.

The chain links TRBV27 to TRBJ2-7, with D possibly matching TRBD1 (6 bases). This CDR3 comprises 15 residues. CDR1 and CDR2 (germline): MNHEY, SMNVEV (reference sequence). Trimming stripped 6 bases from V and 2 bases from J, with 17 bases between. Here the CDR3 DNA reads TGTGCCAGCAGCCCGGGCGAGGGGGACACCTACGAGCAGTACTTC. It yields the protein CASSPGEGDTYEQYF.

V usage is TRBV7-9 and J usage is TRBJ2-2; 11 bases map to TRBD2. From germline, CDR1 is SEHNR and CDR2 FQNEAQ (reference sequence). The V segment lost 5 bases and the J segment 5 bases; nucleotides outside the gene matches: 7. This CDR3 has 16 amino acids. The CDR3 spells CASSPTSGRKTGELFF. The CDR3 DNA reads TGTGCCAGCAGCCCAACTAGCGGGAGAAAAACCGGGGAGCTGTTTTTT.

Turning to this clone: At one end, the junction sequence differs from germline, possibly due to a read error. This chain uses TRBV6-9 with TRBJ2-2, with D possibly being TRBD2 (5 bases). The length of the CDR3 is 15 residues. Germline V CDR1 and CDR2: MNHGY, SVAAGI. The CDR3 bases are TGTGCCAGCAGAAGGCCCGGACTGAACACCCGGGAGCTGTTTTTT. The encoded protein is CASRRPGLNTRELFF.

The chain couples TRBV5-6 to TRBJ2-3; 9 bases are shared with TRBD1. This CDR3 is 17 amino acids long. Trimming at V came to 4 bases and at J to 4 bases, leaving 13 bases not matched to a gene. CDR1 SGHDT and CDR2 YYEEEE come from the germline V gene. Written as DNA, the CDR3 is TGTGCCAGCAGCCCCCTGCTAGGACAGGGGTCATCAGATACGCAGTATTTT. Translated, it gives CASSPLLGQGSSDTQYF.

The V call is TRBV6-1, the J call TRBJ1-4; 7 nucleotides align to TRBD1. Trimming removed 7 bases from V and 13 bases from J; junction bases left unmatched: 15. The length of the CDR3 is 14 residues. The germline V gene has CDR1 MNHNS and CDR2 SASEGT. CDR3 coding DNA: TGTGCCAGCATGGGGGGCCTACAGGGGAAGAGACTGTTTTTT. It yields the protein CASMGGLQGKRLFF.

The chain is built from TRBV4-2 and TRBJ2-7, with D perhaps TRBD1 (5 bases). Germline values: CDR1 LGHNA, CDR2 YNFKEQ. V lost 3 bases and J lost 4, with 10 bases in between. The CDR3 is 13 amino acids. CDR3 sequence: CASSQTRGYEQYF. For the CDR3, the DNA is TGTGCCAGCAGCCAGACAAGGGGTTACGAGCAGTACTTC.

The rearrangement links TRBV9 to TRBJ2-3; 10 nucleotides agree with TRBD2. Per germline, CDR1 SGDLS and CDR2 YYNGEE. The CDR3 contains 19 residues. V shed 0 bases, J shed 0 bases, and the junction held 10 bases outside the gene matches. The CDR3 here is CASSVAYLAGVSSTDTQYF. The CDR3 nucleotides are TGTGCCAGCAGCGTAGCATATCTAGCGGGAGTATCGAGCACAGATACGCAGTATTTT.